This TCR beta chain was retrieved from a study of T cell changes during pregnancy in multiple sclerosis. The table came from immunoSEQ multiplex PCR; TCRdb's copy has only in-frame clones and leaves some out. The table records tens of thousands of clones, 90% to 95% of them present only once. Germline CDR1 and CDR2: LNHDA and SQIVND (reference sequence). The CDR3 is 14 amino acids. Trimming took 6 bases from V and 2 from J, leaving 10 bases between them. This sample comprised peripheral blood, obtained in the third trimester of pregnancy. The gene calls are TRBV19 and TRBJ1-4; D ambiguous. The origin of this receptor is a female donor with multiple sclerosis, enrolled in a pregnancy study. The CDR3 DNA follows: TGTGCCAGTAGCCTTCGTGAGACTAATGAAAAACTGTTTTTT. It translates to CASSLRETNEKLFF.